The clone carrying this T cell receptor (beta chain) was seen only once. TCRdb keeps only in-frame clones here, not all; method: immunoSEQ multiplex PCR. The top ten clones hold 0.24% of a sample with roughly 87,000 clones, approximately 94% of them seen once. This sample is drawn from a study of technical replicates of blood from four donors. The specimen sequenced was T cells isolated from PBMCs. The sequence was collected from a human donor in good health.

DNA of the CDR3: TGTGCCAGCGTCGGGGAAAGAGATCAGCCCCAGCATTTT. Amino acids: CASVGERDQPQHF. The chain combines TRBV2 with TRBJ1-5; D is undetermined. Germline V CDR1 and CDR2: SNHLY, FYNNEI. Between the trimmed V and J ends, which lost 8 bases and 5 bases, there was a span of 13 bases. This CDR3 has 13 residues.